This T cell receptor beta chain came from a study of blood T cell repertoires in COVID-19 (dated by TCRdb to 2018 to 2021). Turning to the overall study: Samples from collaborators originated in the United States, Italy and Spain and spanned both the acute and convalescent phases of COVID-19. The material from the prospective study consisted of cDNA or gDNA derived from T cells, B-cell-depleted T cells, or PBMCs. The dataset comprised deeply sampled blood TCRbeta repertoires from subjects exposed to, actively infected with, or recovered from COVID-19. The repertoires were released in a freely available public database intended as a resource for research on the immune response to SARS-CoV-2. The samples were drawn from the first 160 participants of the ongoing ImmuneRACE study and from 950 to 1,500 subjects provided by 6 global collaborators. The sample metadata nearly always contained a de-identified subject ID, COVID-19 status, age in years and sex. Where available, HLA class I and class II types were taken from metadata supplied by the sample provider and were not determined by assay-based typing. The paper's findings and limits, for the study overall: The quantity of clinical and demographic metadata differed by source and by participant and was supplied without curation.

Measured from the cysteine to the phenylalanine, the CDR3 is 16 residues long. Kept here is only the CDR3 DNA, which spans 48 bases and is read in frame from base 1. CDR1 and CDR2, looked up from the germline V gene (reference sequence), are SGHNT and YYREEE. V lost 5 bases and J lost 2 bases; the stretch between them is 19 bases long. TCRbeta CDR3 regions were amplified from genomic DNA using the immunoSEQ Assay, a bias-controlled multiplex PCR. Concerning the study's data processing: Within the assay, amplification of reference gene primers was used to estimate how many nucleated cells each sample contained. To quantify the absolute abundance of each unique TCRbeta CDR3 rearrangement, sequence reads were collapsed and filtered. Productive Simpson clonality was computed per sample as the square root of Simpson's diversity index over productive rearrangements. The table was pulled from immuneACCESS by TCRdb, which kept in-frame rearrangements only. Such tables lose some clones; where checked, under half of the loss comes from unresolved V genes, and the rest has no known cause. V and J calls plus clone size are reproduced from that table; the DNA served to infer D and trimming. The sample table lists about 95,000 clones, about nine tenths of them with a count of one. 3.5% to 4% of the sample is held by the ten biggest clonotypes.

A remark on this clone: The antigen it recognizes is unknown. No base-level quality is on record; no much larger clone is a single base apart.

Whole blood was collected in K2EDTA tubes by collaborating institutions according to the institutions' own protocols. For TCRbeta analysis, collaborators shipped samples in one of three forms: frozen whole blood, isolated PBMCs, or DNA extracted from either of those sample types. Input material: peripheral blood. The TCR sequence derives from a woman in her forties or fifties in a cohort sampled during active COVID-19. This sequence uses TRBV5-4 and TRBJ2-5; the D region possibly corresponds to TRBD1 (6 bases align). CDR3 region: CASSNRDIMLQETQYF. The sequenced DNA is TGTGCCAGCAGTAACCGGGACATCATGTTACAAGAGACCCAGTACTTC.